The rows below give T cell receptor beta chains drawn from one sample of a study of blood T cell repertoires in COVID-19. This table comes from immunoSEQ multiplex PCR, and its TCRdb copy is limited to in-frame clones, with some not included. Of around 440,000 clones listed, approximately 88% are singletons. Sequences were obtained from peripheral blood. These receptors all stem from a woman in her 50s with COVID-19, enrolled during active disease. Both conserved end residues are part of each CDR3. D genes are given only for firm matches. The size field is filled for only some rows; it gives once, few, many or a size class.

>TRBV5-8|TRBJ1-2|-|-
CASSSIRTPNYGYTF
TGTGCCAGCAGCTCGATACGTACTCCTAACTATGGCTACACCTTC
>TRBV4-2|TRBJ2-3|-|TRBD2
CASSQAGGGTDTQYF
TGTGCCAGCAGCCAAGCGGGGGGGGGCACAGATACGCAGTATTTT
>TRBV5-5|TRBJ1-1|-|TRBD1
CASSEGQGAKFAEAFF
TGTGCCAGCAGCGAGGGACAGGGGGCGAAGTTCGCTGAAGCTTTCTTT
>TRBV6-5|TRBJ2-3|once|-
CASMRTSTDTQYF
TGTGCCAGCATGAGGACATCCACAGATACGCAGTATTTT
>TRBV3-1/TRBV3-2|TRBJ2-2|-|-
CASSLKLGGPITGELFF
TGTGCCAGCAGCTTGAAACTCGGGGGGCCTATCACCGGGGAGCTGTTTTTT
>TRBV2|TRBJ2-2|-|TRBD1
CASRPDRGYAGELFF
TGTGCCAGCAGACCGGACAGGGGGTACGCCGGGGAGCTGTTTTTT
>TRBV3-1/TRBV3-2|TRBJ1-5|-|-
CASSQDARGNQPQHF
TGTGCCAGCAGCCAAGATGCGAGGGGCAATCAGCCCCAGCATTTT
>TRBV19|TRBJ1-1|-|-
CASSIVPVMNTEAFF
TGTGCCAGTAGTATAGTCCCGGTTATGAACACTGAAGCTTTCTTT
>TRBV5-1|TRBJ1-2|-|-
CATHLGWGHGGYTF
TGCGCCACTCACTTGGGCTGGGGCCATGGTGGCTACACCTTC
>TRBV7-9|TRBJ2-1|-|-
CASSSPSQGNEQFF
TGTGCCAGCAGCTCCCCCTCCCAGGGGAATGAGCAGTTCTTC
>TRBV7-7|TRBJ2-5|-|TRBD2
CASSPVGLAGGETQYF
TGTGCCAGCAGCCCCGTGGGACTAGCGGGGGGTGAGACCCAGTACTTC
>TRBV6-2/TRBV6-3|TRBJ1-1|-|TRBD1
CASSLQGMNTEAFF
TGTGCCAGCAGTTTACAGGGGATGAACACTGAAGCTTTCTTT
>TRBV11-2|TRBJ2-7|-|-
CASSLGQGGEQYF
TGTGCCAGCAGCTTAGGGCAGGGCGGCGAGCAGTACTTC
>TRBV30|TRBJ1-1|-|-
CAWSPQDEAFF
TGTGCCTGGAGTCCTCAGGATGAAGCTTTCTTT
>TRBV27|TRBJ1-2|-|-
CASSLSEGNYGYTF
TGTGCCAGCAGTTTATCGGAGGGGAACTATGGCTACACCTTC
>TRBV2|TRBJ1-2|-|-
CATPGPPLYGYTF
TGTGCCACCCCAGGGCCACCTCTCTATGGCTACACCTTC
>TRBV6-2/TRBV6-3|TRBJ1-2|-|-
CASSYPRIAVEGYTF
TGTGCCAGCAGTTACCCACGAATAGCAGTGGAAGGCTACACCTTC
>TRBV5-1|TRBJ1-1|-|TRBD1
CASSHGDRNTEAFF
TGCGCCAGCAGCCACGGGGACAGGAACACTGAAGCTTTCTTT